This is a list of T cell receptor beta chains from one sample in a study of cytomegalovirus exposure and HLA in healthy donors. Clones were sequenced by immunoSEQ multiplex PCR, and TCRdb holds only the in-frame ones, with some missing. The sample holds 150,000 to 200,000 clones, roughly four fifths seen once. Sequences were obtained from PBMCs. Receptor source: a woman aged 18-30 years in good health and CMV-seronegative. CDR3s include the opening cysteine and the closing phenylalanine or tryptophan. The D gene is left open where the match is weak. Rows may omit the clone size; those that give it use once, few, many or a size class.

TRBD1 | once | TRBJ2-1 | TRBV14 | CASSQPNAIQGDEQFF | TGTGCCAGCAGCCAACCCAACGCCATACAGGGGGATGAGCAGTTCTTC
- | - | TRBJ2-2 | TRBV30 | CAWTAMAANTGELFF | TGTGCCTGGACTGCTATGGCGGCAAACACCGGGGAGCTGTTTTTT
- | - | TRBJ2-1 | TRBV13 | CASSLAGDSSYNEQFF | TGTGCCAGCAGCTTAGCCGGAGATAGCTCCTACAATGAGCAGTTCTTC
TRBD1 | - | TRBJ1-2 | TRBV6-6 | CASSARTGAGYGYTF | TGTGCCAGCAGTGCGCGGACAGGGGCTGGCTATGGCTACACCTTC
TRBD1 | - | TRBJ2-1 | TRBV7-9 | CASSLPGTGNEQFF | TGTGCCAGCAGCTTACCCGGGACAGGGAATGAGCAGTTCTTC
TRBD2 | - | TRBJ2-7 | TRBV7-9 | CASSPPGTSGRSSYEQYF | TGTGCCAGCAGCCCCCCGGGGACTAGCGGCCGTAGCTCCTACGAGCAGTACTTC
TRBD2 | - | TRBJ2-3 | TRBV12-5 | CASGLLGLVRTDTQYF | TGTGCTAGTGGTTTATTGGGACTAGTCCGCACAGATACGCAGTATTTT
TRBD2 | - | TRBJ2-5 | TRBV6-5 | CASSYSILAQETQYF | TGTGCCAGCAGTTACTCGATACTAGCGCAAGAGACCCAGTACTTC
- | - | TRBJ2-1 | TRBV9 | CASSATPYRSYNEQFF | TGTGCCAGCAGCGCCACTCCGTACCGCTCCTACAATGAGCAGTTCTTC
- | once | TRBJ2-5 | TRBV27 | CASSSLAPETQYF | TGTGCCAGCAGTTCCCTAGCCCCAGAGACCCAGTACTTC
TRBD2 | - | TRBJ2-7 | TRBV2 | CASTPGTSGMRREQYF | TGTGCCAGCACCCCGGGGACTAGCGGGATGAGGCGCGAGCAGTACTTC
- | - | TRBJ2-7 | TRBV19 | CASSLRGGQGNEQYF | TGTGCCAGTAGTCTCCGGGGGGGACAGGGAAACGAGCAGTACTTC
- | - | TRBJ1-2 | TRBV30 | CAWSQPPGGDGYTF | TGTGCCTGGAGCCAACCGCCAGGAGGGGATGGCTACACCTTC
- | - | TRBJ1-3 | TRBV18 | CASSPAGTTGNTIYF | TGTGCCAGCTCACCAGCGGGCACTACTGGAAACACCATATATTTT
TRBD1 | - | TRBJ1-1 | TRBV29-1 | CSGDSTEAFF | TGCAGCGGGGACAGCACTGAAGCTTTCTTT
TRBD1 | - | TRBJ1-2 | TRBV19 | CASSRDRDNYGYTF | TGTGCCAGTAGTCGGGACAGGGATAACTATGGCTACACCTTC
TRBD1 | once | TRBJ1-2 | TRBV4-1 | CASSPDRVRVGYTF | TGCGCCAGCAGCCCTGACAGGGTTCGGGTTGGCTACACCTTC
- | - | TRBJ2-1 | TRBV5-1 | CASSSDRRGEQFF | TGCGCCAGCAGCTCTGACAGACGTGGGGAGCAGTTCTTC
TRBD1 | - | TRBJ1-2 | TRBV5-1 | CASSDTPGQGDGYTF | TGCGCCAGCAGCGATACTCCGGGACAGGGCGATGGCTACACCTTC
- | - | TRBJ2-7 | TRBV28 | CASSYTGFYEQYF | TGTGCCAGCAGTTACACAGGGTTCTACGAGCAGTACTTC
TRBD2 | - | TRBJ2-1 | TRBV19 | CASSIVAGAVYNEQFF | TGTGCCAGTAGTATAGTTGCGGGAGCAGTCTACAATGAGCAGTTCTTC
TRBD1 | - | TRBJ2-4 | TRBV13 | CASSLLIPGQGEPLAKNIQYF | TGTGCCAGCAGCTTGTTGATCCCGGGACAGGGGGAACCCCTAGCCAAAAACATTCAGTACTTC
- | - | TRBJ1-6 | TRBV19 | CASRRAASYNSPLHF | TGTGCCAGCCGGCGGGCGGCTTCCTATAATTCACCCCTCCACTTT
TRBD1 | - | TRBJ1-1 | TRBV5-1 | CASSSGTGLSTEAFF | TGCGCCAGCAGCTCCGGGACAGGGTTGAGCACTGAAGCTTTCTTT
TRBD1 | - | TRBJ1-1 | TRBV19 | CASSMEYRGGTEAFF | TGTGCCAGTAGTATGGAGTACAGGGGGGGGACTGAAGCTTTCTTT
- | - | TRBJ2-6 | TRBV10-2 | CASSESASSGANVLTF | TGCGCCAGCAGTGAGTCGGCATCCTCTGGGGCCAACGTCCTGACTTTC
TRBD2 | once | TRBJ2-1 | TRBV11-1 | CASSSLEGLAGEGEQFF | TGTGCCAGCAGCTCCCTTGAAGGACTAGCGGGAGAGGGTGAGCAGTTCTTC
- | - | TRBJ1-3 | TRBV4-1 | CASSRSGGGGSGNTIYF | TGCGCCAGCAGCCGGTCTGGGGGCGGTGGCTCTGGAAACACCATATATTTT
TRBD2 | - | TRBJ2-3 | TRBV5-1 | CASSLGGAPGGLPDTQYF | TGCGCCAGCAGCTTGGGGGGCGCGCCGGGAGGGCTCCCAGATACGCAGTATTTT
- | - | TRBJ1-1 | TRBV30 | CAWSRRGWTEAFF | TGTGCCTGGAGTCGCAGGGGATGGACTGAAGCTTTCTTT
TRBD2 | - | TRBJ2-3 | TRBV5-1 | CASSPGTSGLTDTQYF | TGCGCCAGCAGCCCTGGGACTAGCGGTCTCACAGATACGCAGTATTTT
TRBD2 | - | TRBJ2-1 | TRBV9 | CASSVDSSGTYNEQFF | TGTGCCAGCAGCGTAGATTCTAGCGGAACCTACAATGAGCAGTTCTTC
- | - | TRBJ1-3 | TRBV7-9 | CASSRHAGNTIYF | TGTGCCAGCAGCCGACACGCTGGAAACACCATATATTTT
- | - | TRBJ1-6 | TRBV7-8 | CASSLLSGHPNSPLHF | TGTGCCAGCAGCTTGCTTTCGGGACACCCCAATTCACCCCTCCACTTT
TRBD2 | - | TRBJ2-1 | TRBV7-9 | CASSLLGPRTSGLYNEQFF | TGTGCCAGCAGCTTGTTGGGCCCCAGGACTAGCGGCCTCTACAATGAGCAGTTCTTC
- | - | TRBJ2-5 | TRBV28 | CASRSLQGMGTQYF | TGTGCCAGCAGGTCGCTGCAGGGGATGGGGACCCAGTACTTC
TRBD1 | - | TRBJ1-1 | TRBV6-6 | CASSYQGANTEAFF | TGTGCCAGCAGTTACCAGGGGGCGAACACTGAAGCTTTCTTT